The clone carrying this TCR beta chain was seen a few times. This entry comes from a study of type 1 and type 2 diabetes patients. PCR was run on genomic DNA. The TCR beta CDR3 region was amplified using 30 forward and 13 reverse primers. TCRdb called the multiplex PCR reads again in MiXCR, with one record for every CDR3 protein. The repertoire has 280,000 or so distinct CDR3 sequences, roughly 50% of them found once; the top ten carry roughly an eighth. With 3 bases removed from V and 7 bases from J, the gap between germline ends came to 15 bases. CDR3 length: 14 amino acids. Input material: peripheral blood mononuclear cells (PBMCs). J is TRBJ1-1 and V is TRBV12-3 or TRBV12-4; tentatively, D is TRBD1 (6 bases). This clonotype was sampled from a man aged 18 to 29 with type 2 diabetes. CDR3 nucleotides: TGTGCCAGCAGTTTGCAGGGGCCCCTTGGTGAAGCTTTCTTT. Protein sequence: CASSLQGPLGEAFF.